The rows below give T cell receptor beta chains drawn from one sample of a study of T cell responses to AZD1222 COVID-19 vaccine. Here immunoSEQ multiplex PCR was the method, and the copy in TCRdb shows in-frame clones only, minus some. There are roughly 92,000 clones in the sample; 90% occur only once, and approximately 9.1% lies in the top ten. The sample in question was peripheral blood, obtained on day 0 of AZD1222 vaccination. Receptors originate from an adult in good health. The CDR3 runs from the conserved cysteine through the conserved F or W. A D gene is named only where the DNA matches it firmly. The size of a clone is reported for some rows only, either as once, few or many, or as a class for expanded clones.

j_gene | d_gene | v_gene | abundance | CDR3nt | CDR3aa
TRBJ1-6 | TRBD1 | TRBV18 | . | TGTGCCAGCTCACAAGGACAGGAATATTCTTCTTCACCCCTCCACTTT | CASSQGQEYSSSPLHF
TRBJ1-2 | . | TRBV19 | . | TGTGCCAGCCAACAGGGAGGAGGCTACACCTTC | CASQQGGGYTF
TRBJ2-1 | TRBD2 | TRBV13 | . | TGTGCCAGCAGCGAGCGGGGGCGCGTCTCCTACAATGAGCAGTTCTTC | CASSERGRVSYNEQFF
TRBJ1-5 | TRBD1 | TRBV7-9 | . | TGTGCCAGCAGCTCTACCGACAGGGGACCCCATCAGCCCCAGCATTTT | CASSSTDRGPHQPQHF
TRBJ2-2 | . | TRBV27 | . | TGTGCCAGCAGTCCGCCCCGATCAGCGAACACCGGGGAGCTGTTTTTT | CASSPPRSANTGELFF
TRBJ2-3 | TRBD2 | TRBV3-1/TRBV3-2 | . | TGTGCCAGCAGCCGACGGGGGGGCGACCCAGATACGCAGTATTTT | CASSRRGGDPDTQYF
TRBJ2-3 | . | TRBV4-3 | . | TGCGCCAGCAGCCAAGTAAAAAGTGGGGGGGGCGATACGCAGTATTTT | CASSQVKSGGGDTQYF
TRBJ2-2 | TRBD2 | TRBV11-2 | once | TGTGCCAGCAGCTTAATGGCGGGGGGCCCCGGGGAGCTGTTTTTT | CASSLMAGGPGELFF
TRBJ2-2 | . | TRBV18 | . | TGTGCCAGCTCACCACGATCTCTCGGGGACAAACCTTTCTCCGGGGAGCTGTTTTTT | CASSPRSLGDKPFSGELFF
TRBJ2-1 | . | TRBV10-1 | . | TGCGCCAGCAGAGGAACCGCGGGATACAATGAGCAGTTCTTC | CASRGTAGYNEQFF
TRBJ2-2 | . | TRBV7-2 | . | TGTGCCAGCAGCTTATTGAACACCGGGGAGCTGTTTTTT | CASSLLNTGELFF
TRBJ1-5 | . | TRBV19 | . | TGTGCCAGTAGTATAGCGGGATCCCCCGCGGAGCCCCAGCATTTT | CASSIAGSPAEPQHF
TRBJ2-7 | . | TRBV25-1 | . | TGTGCCAGCAGTGATTCCTTTTACGGGGAGACCTACGAGCAGTACTTC | CASSDSFYGETYEQYF
TRBJ2-7 | . | TRBV5-6 | . | TGTGCCAGCAGCTTGGCTCCCGGGGGCGGGCAGTACTTC | CASSLAPGGGQYF
TRBJ2-3 | . | TRBV3-1/TRBV3-2 | once | TGTGCCAGCAGCCAACAAACCTCCACAGATACGCAGTATTTT | CASSQQTSTDTQYF
TRBJ2-7 | . | TRBV19 | . | TGTGCCAGTAGTATAGCGAGGAGAGGCTACGAGCAGTACTTC | CASSIARRGYEQYF
TRBJ1-3 | . | TRBV6-5 | . | TGTGCCAGCAGTTACGCGGGACACATATCTAACACCATATATTTT | CASSYAGHISNTIYF
TRBJ2-5 | . | TRBV7-8 | . | TGTGCCAGCAGCTTAGAACTAGCAGGGGAGACCCAGTACTTC | CASSLELAGETQYF
TRBJ1-5 | . | TRBV5-8 | . | TGTGCCAGCAGCTTACTCAGTAGCAATCAGCCCCAGCATTTT | CASSLLSSNQPQHF
TRBJ1-2 | . | TRBV6-2/TRBV6-3 | once | TGTGCCAGCAGTTACTCGACGCTTAAGGGAGGGCCTAACTATGGCTACACCTTC | CASSYSTLKGGPNYGYTF
TRBJ1-5 | . | TRBV5-1 | . | TGCGCCAGCAGCTTGGCCCCGTTAGGCGGCTCCAATCAGCCCCAGCATTTT | CASSLAPLGGSNQPQHF
TRBJ2-7 | . | TRBV4-3 | . | TGCGCCAGCAGCCAAGATCGCACCGGGGACGCCTACGAGCAGTACTTC | CASSQDRTGDAYEQYF
TRBJ2-1 | . | TRBV10-3 | few | TGTGCCATCGCGCAGGAAAACTACAATGAGCAGTTCTTC | CAIAQENYNEQFF
TRBJ1-1 | . | TRBV29-1 | . | TGCAGCGTTGACAAACTCCGTGAAGCTTTCTTT | CSVDKLREAFF
TRBJ1-4 | . | TRBV19 | . | TGTGCCAGTAGTATAGATGGAGGAACAAGGTTCGAAAAACTGTTTTTT | CASSIDGGTRFEKLFF
TRBJ2-5 | TRBD1 | TRBV11-2 | once | TGTGCCAGCAGCATTCAGACAGGGGGCCCTTCAAGGACCCAGTACTTC | CASSIQTGGPSRTQYF
TRBJ2-7 | . | TRBV4-1 | . | TGCGCCAGCAGCCAAGAGGTTCGATACGAGCAGTACTTC | CASSQEVRYEQYF
TRBJ2-5 | TRBD2 | TRBV12-5 | once | TGTGCTAGTGGTTTTGGCGGGGGGGGATGGGAGACCCAGTACTTC | CASGFGGGGWETQYF
TRBJ1-2 | . | TRBV27 | . | TGTGCCAGCAGTTTAGCCCCGGGCCGACGGGGTTATGGCTACACCTTC | CASSLAPGRRGYGYTF
TRBJ1-1 | . | TRBV13 | . | TGTGCCAGCAGCTTGGAAGCGAACACTGAAGCTTTCTTT | CASSLEANTEAFF
TRBJ1-5 | . | TRBV28 | . | TGTGCCAGCAGTTCAGTCCGGGGACATAGCAATCAGCCCCAGCATTTT | CASSSVRGHSNQPQHF
TRBJ1-3 | TRBD1 | TRBV10-3 | . | TGTGCCATCAGACAGGGGACCCATGGAAACACCATATATTTT | CAIRQGTHGNTIYF
TRBJ2-6 | . | TRBV6-1 | once | TGTGCCAGCAGTGAATCTGGGGCCAACGTCCTGACTTTC | CASSESGANVLTF
TRBJ2-7 | . | TRBV7-8 | . | TGTGCCAGCGTCAGGGATGGGTACGAGCAGTACTTC | CASVRDGYEQYF
TRBJ2-2 | TRBD1 | TRBV13 | . | TGTGCCAGCAGCGGACAGGGGGCCGGCACCGGGGAGCTGTTTTTT | CASSGQGAGTGELFF
TRBJ1-6 | . | TRBV5-4 | medium-sized | TGTGCCAGCAGCGAGAACAGGGACAATTCACCCCTCCACTTT | CASSENRDNSPLHF
TRBJ2-1 | . | TRBV10-3 | once | TGTGCCATCAGTGAGCCCCCACGGAGCGGGCTAAGGAATGAGCAGTTCTTC | CAISEPPRSGLRNEQFF
TRBJ2-7 | . | TRBV2 | . | TGTGCCAGCAGGGGGGTCCGTGTATTCGAGCAGTACTTC | CASRGVRVFEQYF
TRBJ1-6 | . | TRBV6-2/TRBV6-3 | . | TGTGCCAGCAGCAGAACCGAAAATTCACCCCTCCACTTT | CASSRTENSPLHF